Detailed here is one T cell receptor (beta chain). This clone was observed a few times. Its antigen specificity is not known. The sample holds no much larger clone one base away, and base qualities are not on file. Relative to germline, V is missing 2 bases and J is missing 5 bases, with 6 bases of the junction outside any gene match. According to the germline V gene, CDR1 reads SGHRS and CDR2 reads YFSETQ. Reading from cysteine to phenylalanine, the CDR3 counts 15 amino acids. This entry keeps only the CDR3 DNA: 45 bases, framed from base 1. This sample is part of a study of blood T cell repertoires in COVID-19 (dated by TCRdb to the early 2020s). For the study in its entirety: Samples covering the acute and convalescent phases of COVID-19 were provided by collaborators in the United States, Italy and Spain. Subjects who had been exposed to COVID-19, were actively infected with it, or had recovered from it provided the deeply sampled blood TCRbeta repertoires that made up the dataset. The samples were drawn from two sources: the first 160 participants of the ongoing ImmuneRACE study, and 1,200 or so subjects contributed by 6 global collaborators. Where available, HLA class I and class II types were obtained from metadata supplied by the sample provider rather than from assay-based typing. A freely available public database, intended as a resource for researchers studying the immune response to SARS-CoV-2, is where the repertoires were released. A de-identified subject ID, COVID-19 status, age in years and sex were almost always included in the sample metadata. The prospective study material was composed of cDNA or gDNA derived from T cells, B-cell-depleted T cells, or PBMCs. General study outcomes and caveats: The amount of clinical and demographic metadata varied by source and participant and was provided uncurated.

The immunoSEQ Assay, a bias-controlled multiplex PCR, was used to amplify TCRbeta CDR3 regions from genomic DNA. In the authors' own workflow: Nucleated cell counts per sample were estimated from amplification of reference gene primers within the assay. To quantify the absolute abundance of each unique TCRbeta CDR3 rearrangement, sequence reads were collapsed and filtered. Productive Simpson clonality was computed per sample as the square root of Simpson's diversity index over productive rearrangements. Held by TCRdb, this immuneACCESS table contains in-frame sequences only and omits some clones. Under half of the omission traces to an unresolved V gene where checked; the cause of the rest is unknown. The DNA gave D and trimming, while V, J and clone size come from that table. The sample records 100,000 or so clones, around 81% of which are singletons. More than 30% of the sample is held by the ten biggest clonotypes.

Each collaborating institution followed its own protocols to collect whole blood in K2EDTA tubes. For TCRbeta analysis, collaborators shipped samples as frozen whole blood, isolated PBMCs, or DNA extracted from either of those sample types. The sequencing input was peripheral blood. The clonotype originates from a man older than 75 with acute or convalescent COVID-19. The rearrangement joined TRBV5-1 to TRBJ2-3, and 9 junction bases match TRBD2. The CDR3 is CASSFSGSGIDTQYF. The base sequence is TGCGCCAGCAGCTTTAGCGGGAGTGGGATAGATACGCAGTATTTT.